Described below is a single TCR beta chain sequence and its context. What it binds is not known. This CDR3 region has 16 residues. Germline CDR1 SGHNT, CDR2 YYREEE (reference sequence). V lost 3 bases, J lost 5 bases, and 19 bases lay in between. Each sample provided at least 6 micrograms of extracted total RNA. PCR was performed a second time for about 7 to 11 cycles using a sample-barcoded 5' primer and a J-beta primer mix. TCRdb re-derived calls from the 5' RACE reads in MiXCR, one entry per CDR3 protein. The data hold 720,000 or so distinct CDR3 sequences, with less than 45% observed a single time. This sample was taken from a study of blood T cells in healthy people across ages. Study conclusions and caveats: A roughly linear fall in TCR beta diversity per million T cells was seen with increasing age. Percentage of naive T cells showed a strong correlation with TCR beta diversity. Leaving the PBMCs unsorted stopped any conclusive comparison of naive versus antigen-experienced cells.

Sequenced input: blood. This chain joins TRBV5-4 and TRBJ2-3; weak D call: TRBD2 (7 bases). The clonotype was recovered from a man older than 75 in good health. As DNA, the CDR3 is TGTGCCAGCAGCTCCCGGGGAGGGGGATTTCAAGATACGCAGTATTTT. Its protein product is CASSSRGGGFQDTQYF. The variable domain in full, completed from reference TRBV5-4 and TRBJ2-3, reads ETGVTQSPTHLIKTRGQQVTLRCSSQSGHNTVSWYQQALGQGPQFIFQYYREEENGRGNFPPRFSGLQFPNYSSELNVNALELDDSALYLCASSSRGGGFQDTQYFGPGTRLTVL.